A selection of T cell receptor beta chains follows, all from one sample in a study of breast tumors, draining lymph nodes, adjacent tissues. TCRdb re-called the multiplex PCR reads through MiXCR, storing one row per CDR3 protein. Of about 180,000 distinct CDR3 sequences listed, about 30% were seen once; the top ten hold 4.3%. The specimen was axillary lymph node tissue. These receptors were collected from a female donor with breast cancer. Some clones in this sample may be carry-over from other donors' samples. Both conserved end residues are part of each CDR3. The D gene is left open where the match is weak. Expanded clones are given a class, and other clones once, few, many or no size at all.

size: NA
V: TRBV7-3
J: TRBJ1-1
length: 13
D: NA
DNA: TGTGCCAGCAGCTTAAACGGGAGATCGGAAGCTTTCTTT
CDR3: CASSLNGRSEAFF

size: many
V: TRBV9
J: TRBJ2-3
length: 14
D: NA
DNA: TGTGCCAGCAGCGTATCGAATACAGGGGATACGCAGTATTTT
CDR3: CASSVSNTGDTQYF

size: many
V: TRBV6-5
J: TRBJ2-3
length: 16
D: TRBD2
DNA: TGTGCCAGCAGTAGACTTCTTAGCGGGGGGGCCGCCACGCAGTATTTT
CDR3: CASSRLLSGGAATQYF

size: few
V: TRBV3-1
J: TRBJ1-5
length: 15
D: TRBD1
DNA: TGTGCCAGCAGCCGCGGGACAGGGGAAAATGAGCCCCAGCATTTT
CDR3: CASSRGTGENEPQHF

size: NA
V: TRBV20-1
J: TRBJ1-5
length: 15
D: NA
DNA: TGCAGTGCCAGCAGGCCCACAGGGAGCAATCAGCCCCAGCATTTT
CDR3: CSASRPTGSNQPQHF

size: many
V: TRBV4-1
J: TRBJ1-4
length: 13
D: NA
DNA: TGCGCCAGCAGCCAAGATGCAGGGCGGAAACTGTTTTTT
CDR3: CASSQDAGRKLFF

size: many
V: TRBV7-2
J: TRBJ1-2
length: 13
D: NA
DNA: TGTGCCAGCAGCCACCGACAGGACTATGGCTACACCTTC
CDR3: CASSHRQDYGYTF

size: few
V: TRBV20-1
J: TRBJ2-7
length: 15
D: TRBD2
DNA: TGCAGTGCCACCAGGACTAGCGGGGCCGCCTACGAGCAGTACTTC
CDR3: CSATRTSGAAYEQYF

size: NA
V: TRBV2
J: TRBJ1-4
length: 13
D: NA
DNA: TGTGCCAGCAGTGAACAGGACTGGTCGGGAATTTTTTTT
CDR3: CASSEQDWSGIFF

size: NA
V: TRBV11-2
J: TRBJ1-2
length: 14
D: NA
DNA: TGTGCCAGCAGCCGTTCTGGGCAGGCCTATGGCTACACCTTC
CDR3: CASSRSGQAYGYTF

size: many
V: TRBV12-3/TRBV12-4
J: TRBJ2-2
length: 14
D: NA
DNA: TGTGCCAGCAGTCGCGAGGAGGCGCCCGGGGAGCTGTTTTTT
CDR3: CASSREEAPGELFF

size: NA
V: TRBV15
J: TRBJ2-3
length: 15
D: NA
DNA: TGTGCCACCAGCAGTGGCAGGGGTCCCACGGATACGCAGTATTTT
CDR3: CATSSGRGPTDTQYF

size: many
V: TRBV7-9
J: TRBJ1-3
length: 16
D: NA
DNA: TGTGCCAGCAGCCCCCAGGGACGGGGTTCTGGAAACACCATATATTTT
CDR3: CASSPQGRGSGNTIYF

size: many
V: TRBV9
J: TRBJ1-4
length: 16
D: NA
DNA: TGTGCCAGCAGCGTAGACGTGCTACCCACTAATGAAAAACTGTTTTTT
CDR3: CASSVDVLPTNEKLFF

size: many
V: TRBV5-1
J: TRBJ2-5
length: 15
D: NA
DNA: TGCGCCAGCAGCTTGCGGGCAGGAGCTCAAGAGACCCAGTACTTC
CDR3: CASSLRAGAQETQYF

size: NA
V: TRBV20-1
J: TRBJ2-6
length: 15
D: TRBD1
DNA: TGCAGTGCTCCTTCCAGGGGGTCTGGGGCCAACGTCCTGACTTTC
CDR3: CSAPSRGSGANVLTF

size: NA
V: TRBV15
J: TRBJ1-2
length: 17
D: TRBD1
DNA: TGTGCCACCAGCAGTTTGAACAGGGGATGGTTGTACTCTGGCTACACCTTC
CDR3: CATSSLNRGWLYSGYTF

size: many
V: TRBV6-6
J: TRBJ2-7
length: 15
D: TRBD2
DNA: TGTGCCAGCAGTCACTCGGGCCTAGCGGTTAACGAGCAGTACTTC
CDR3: CASSHSGLAVNEQYF

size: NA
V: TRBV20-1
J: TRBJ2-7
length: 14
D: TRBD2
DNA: TGCAGTGCTGCGACTAGCGGGAAAACCTACGAGCAATACTTC
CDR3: CSAATSGKTYEQYF

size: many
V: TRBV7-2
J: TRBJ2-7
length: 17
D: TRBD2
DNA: TGTGCCAGCAGCTTAGCGGGACTAGCGGGGGACCCATACGAGCAGTACTTC
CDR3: CASSLAGLAGDPYEQYF

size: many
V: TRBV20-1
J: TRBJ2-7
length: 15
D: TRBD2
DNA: TGCAGTGCTAGGGCCTGGACTAGCGGACCCTACGAGCAGTACTTC
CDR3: CSARAWTSGPYEQYF

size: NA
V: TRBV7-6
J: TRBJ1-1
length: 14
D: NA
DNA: TGTGCCGGCAGCTCAAGGGGTGGGAACACTGAAGCTTTCTTT
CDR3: CAGSSRGGNTEAFF

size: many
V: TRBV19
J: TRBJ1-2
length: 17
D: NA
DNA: TGTGCCAGTAGTATTCCCCTCCTGGGTAGGGAGGGCTATGGCTACACCTTC
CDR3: CASSIPLLGREGYGYTF

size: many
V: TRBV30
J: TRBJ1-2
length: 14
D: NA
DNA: TGTGCCTGGAGGCCTGGCGGGGGGAAGTATGGCTACACCTTC
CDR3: CAWRPGGGKYGYTF

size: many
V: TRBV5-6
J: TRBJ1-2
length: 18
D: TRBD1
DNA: TGTGCCAGCAGCTTCTCCCCTGACCCGGGACAGGGGTCCTATGGCTACACCTTC
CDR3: CASSFSPDPGQGSYGYTF

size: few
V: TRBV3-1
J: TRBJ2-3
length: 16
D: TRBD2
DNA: TGTGCCAGCCGGGAGGGACTAGCGGGATTTGCGGATACGCAGTATTTT
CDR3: CASREGLAGFADTQYF

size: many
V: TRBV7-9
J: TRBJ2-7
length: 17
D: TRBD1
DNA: TGTGCCAGCAGCCCCATAGGGGCGGGGACAGGGGGCTACGAGCAGTACTTC
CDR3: CASSPIGAGTGGYEQYF

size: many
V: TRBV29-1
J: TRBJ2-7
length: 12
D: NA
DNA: TGCAGCGCGCTCCTGACTAGTTTTGAGCAGTACTTC
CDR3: CSALLTSFEQYF

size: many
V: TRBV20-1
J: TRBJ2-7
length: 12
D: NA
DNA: TGCAGTGCTAGCGGTCCGGGTGGCGAGCAGTACTTC
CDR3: CSASGPGGEQYF

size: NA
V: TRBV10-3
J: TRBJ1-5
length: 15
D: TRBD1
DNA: TGTGCCATCAGTGAGCGGACAGGGGACAATCAGCCCCAGCATTTT
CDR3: CAISERTGDNQPQHF

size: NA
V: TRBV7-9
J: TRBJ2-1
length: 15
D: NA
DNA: TGTGCCGGCAGCTCCCCCCCCCGGGAGTACAATGAGCAGTTCTTC
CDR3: CAGSSPPREYNEQFF

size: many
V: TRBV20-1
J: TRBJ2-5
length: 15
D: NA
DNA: TGCAGTGCTAGTTCCTACGGGGCCCACCGGGGGACCCAGTACTTC
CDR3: CSASSYGAHRGTQYF

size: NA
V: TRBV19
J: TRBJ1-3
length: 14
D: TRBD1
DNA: TGTGCCAGTAGTATGGGGACAGGGAGCAACACCATATATTTT
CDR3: CASSMGTGSNTIYF

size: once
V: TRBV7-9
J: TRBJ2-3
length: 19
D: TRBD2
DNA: TGTGCCAGCAGCTTCGTTCGACTAGCGGGAGGGCCCTCGGCAGATACGCAGTATTTT
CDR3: CASSFVRLAGGPSADTQYF

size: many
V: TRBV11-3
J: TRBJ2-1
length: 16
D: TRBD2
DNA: TGTGCCAGCAGCCCCTTTAGCGGGGGGACTTACAATGAGCAGTTCTTC
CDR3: CASSPFSGGTYNEQFF

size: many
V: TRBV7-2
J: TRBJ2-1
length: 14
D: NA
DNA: TGTGCCAGCAGCCTAATAGCGGAATACAATGAGCAGTTCTTC
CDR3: CASSLIAEYNEQFF

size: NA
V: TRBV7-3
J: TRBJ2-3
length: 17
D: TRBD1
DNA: TGTGCCAGCAGCTTTTCTCCCGGGACAGGCTACACAGATACGCAGTATTTT
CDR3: CASSFSPGTGYTDTQYF

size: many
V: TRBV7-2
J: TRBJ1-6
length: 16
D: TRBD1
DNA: TGTGCCAGCAGCTTAACGGGACAGGGCTTTAATTCACCCCTCCACTTT
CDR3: CASSLTGQGFNSPLHF

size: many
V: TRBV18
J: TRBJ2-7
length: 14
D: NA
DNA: TGTGCCAGCTCACCCACCGGACCGAGTGGAGAGCAGTACTTC
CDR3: CASSPTGPSGEQYF

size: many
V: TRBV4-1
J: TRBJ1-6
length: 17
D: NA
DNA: TGCGCCAGCAGATTCGGGACGAAAAGCTCCTATAATTCACCCCTCCACTTT
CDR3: CASRFGTKSSYNSPLHF

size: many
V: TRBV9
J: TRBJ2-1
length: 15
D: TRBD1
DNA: TGTGCCAGCAGCCCCTCCGGGACAGGGAACAATGAGCAGTTCTTC
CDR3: CASSPSGTGNNEQFF

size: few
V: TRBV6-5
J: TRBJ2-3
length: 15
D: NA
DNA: TGTGCCAGCAGTTACAGGGGAAAGAACACAGATACGCAGTATTTT
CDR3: CASSYRGKNTDTQYF

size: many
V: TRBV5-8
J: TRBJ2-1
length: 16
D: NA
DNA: TGTGCCAGCAGCTGGGGCGGACAAACCACTCCCAATGAGCAGTTCTTC
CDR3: CASSWGGQTTPNEQFF